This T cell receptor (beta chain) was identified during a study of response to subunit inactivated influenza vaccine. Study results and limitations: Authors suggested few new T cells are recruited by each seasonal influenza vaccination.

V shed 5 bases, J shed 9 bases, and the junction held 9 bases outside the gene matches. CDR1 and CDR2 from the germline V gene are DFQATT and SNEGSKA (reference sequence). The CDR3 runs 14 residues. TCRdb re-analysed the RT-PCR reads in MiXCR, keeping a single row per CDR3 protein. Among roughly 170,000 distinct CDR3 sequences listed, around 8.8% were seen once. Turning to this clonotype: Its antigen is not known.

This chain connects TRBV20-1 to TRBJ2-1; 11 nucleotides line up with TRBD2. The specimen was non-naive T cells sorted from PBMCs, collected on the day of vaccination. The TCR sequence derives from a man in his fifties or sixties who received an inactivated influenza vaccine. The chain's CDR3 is CSASSGRTLAEQFF. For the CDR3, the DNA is TGCAGTGCTTCTAGCGGGAGGACCTTGGCTGAGCAGTTCTTC.